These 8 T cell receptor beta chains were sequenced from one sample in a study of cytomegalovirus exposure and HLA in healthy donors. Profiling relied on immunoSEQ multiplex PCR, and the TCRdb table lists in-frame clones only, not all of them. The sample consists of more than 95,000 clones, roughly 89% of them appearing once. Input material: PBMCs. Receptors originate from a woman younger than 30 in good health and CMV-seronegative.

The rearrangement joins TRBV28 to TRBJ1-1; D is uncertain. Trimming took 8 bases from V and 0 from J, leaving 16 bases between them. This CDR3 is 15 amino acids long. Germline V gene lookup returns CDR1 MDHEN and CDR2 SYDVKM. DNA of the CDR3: TGTGCCAGCCAAGACGACTCCCTCATGAACACTGAAGCTTTCTTT. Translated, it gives CASQDDSLMNTEAFF.

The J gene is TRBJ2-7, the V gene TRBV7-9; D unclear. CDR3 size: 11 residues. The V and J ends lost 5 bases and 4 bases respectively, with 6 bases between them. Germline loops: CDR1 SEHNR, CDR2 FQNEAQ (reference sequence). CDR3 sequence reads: CASSVSYEQYF. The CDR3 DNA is TGTGCCAGCAGCGTCTCTTACGAGCAGTACTTC.

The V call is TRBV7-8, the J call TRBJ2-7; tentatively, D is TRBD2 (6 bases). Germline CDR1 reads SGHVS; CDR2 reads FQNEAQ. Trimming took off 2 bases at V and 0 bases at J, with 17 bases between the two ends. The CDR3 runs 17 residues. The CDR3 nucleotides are TGTGCCAGCAGCTTATCCATGGGGAGGCTAAGCTCCTACGAGCAGTACTTC. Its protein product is CASSLSMGRLSSYEQYF.

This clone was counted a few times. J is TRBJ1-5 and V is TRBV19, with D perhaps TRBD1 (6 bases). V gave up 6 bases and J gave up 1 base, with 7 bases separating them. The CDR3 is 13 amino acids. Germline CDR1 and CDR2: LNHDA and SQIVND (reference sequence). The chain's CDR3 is CASRGQSNQPQHF. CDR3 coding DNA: TGTGCCAGTAGGGGACAAAGCAATCAGCCCCAGCATTTT.

CDR3 protein: CASSEPGFYEQYF. The CDR3 coding sequence is TGCGCCAGCAGCGAGCCAGGCTTCTACGAGCAGTACTTC. The chain has TRBV5-1 and TRBJ2-7; the D is unclear. V was pared by 4 bases and J by 3 bases, with 11 bases between. The CDR3 extends over 13 amino acids. Germline CDR1 SGHRS, CDR2 YFSETQ.

CDR3 sequence: CASSGSGTGNTGELFF. The CDR3 DNA sequence: TGTGCCAGCAGTGGCTCCGGGACAGGAAACACCGGGGAGCTGTTTTTT. The rearrangement links TRBV6-4 to TRBJ2-2; TRBD1 aligns across 8 bases. The germline V gene encodes CDR1 MRHNA and CDR2 SNTAGT. CDR3 size: 16 residues. With V trimmed by 4 bases and J by 2 bases, 6 bases remained unmatched.

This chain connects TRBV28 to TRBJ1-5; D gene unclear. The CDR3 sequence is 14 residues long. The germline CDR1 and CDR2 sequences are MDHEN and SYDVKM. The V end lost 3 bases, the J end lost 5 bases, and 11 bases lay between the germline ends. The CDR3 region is CASSFPRVDQPQHF. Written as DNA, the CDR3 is TGTGCCAGCAGTTTCCCGCGGGTAGATCAGCCCCAGCATTTT. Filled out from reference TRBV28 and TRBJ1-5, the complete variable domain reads DVKVTQSSRYLVKRTGEKVFLECVQDMDHENMFWYRQDPGLGLRLIYFSYDVKMKEKGDIPEGYSVSREKKERFSLILESASTNQTSMYLCASSFPRVDQPQHFGDGTRLSIL.

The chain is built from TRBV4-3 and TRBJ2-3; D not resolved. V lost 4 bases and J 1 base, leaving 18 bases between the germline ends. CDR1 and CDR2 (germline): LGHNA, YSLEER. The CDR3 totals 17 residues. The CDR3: CASSPGGVTLGTDTQYF. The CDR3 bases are TGCGCCAGCAGCCCCGGCGGAGTGACGTTGGGCACAGATACGCAGTATTTT.